Listed here are 19 T cell receptor beta chains from one sample, sequenced in a study of tumor-infiltrating lymphocytes in primary liver carcinoma. Extraction of RNA together with DNA used 20-30 mg of unsorted bulk tissue. The researchers produced TCR beta cDNA from 500 to 550 ng total RNA with a constant-region primer. ARM-PCR, slightly modified, supplied the TCR beta libraries through three nested multiplex PCR rounds. Investigators reported that the first two PCR rounds, at around 9 cycles each, used TRBV1-TRBV30 forward primers with a C-beta reverse primer. TCRdb called the multiplex PCR reads again in MiXCR, with one record for every CDR3 protein. The sample comprises 65,000 to 90,000 distinct CDR3 sequences, approximately 72% of which are singletons, and roughly 19% rests with the top ten. Sequences were obtained from liver tumor tissue from sampling region 1. The subset was: tumor region T1, superior pole. Receptor source: a man aged 35-49 years with primary liver carcinoma and hepatitis B virus infection.

The gene calls are TRBV6-5 and TRBJ2-7; D remains ambiguous. V was clipped by 4 bases and J by 3 bases, with 16 bases between them. Germline CDR1 MNHEY, CDR2 SVGAGI. The CDR3 runs 15 residues. CDR3 protein: CASSWVVTWYYEQYF. DNA for the CDR3: TGTGCCAGCAGTTGGGTGGTGACATGGTACTACGAGCAGTACTTC.

The CDR3 region is CSVEDGDKGARDEQYF. Written as DNA, the CDR3 is TGCAGCGTTGAAGATGGGGACAAAGGGGCTCGGGACGAGCAGTACTTC. This chain connects TRBV29-1 to TRBJ2-7; D is perhaps TRBD1 (6 bases). V was pared by 0 bases and J by 5 bases, with 20 bases between. CDR3 length: 16 amino acids. Germline V gene lookup returns CDR1 SQVTM and CDR2 ANQGSEA.

This clonotype has only a few counts. Its ends do not fully match the called genes, so a read error is possible. The rearrangement uses TRBV20-1 and TRBJ1-3, with D hard to call. Germline-derived CDR1 and CDR2 are DFQATT and SNEGSKA (reference sequence). This CDR3 has 13 amino acids. The CDR3 DNA sequence: TGCAGTGCTAGTTCGGACTCTGGAAGCACCATATATTTT. Residues: CSASSDSGSTIYF.

A single count supports this clonotype. A read error may account for a junction end that differs from germline. This chain connects TRBV5-5 to TRBJ2-4; either TRBD1 or TRBD2 may fit D (5 bases each). Germline V gene sequence: CDR1 SGHKS, CDR2 YYEKEE (reference sequence). The CDR3 runs to 14 residues. Here the CDR3 DNA reads TGCGTCAGCAGCCTAGAGGCCGGGGCGAACATTCAGTACTTC. Amino acids: CVSSLEAGANIQYF.

A word on this clonotype: The junction does not match germline at one end; this may be a read error. The gene calls are TRBV6-5 and TRBJ2-7, with 7 positions matching TRBD2. This CDR3 contains 14 residues. In germline, CDR1 is MNHEY, CDR2 SVGAGI. The CDR3 sequence is CASSYSGGTYKQHF. The CDR3 DNA sequence: TGTGCCAGCAGTTACTCCGGGGGGACCTACAAGCAGCACTTC.

As concerns this clonotype: The junction shows a germline mismatch at one end, possibly a read error. The rearrangement uses TRBV6-6 and TRBJ1-1; TRBD1 is a possible D gene (6 bases). CDR1 MNHNY and CDR2 SVGAGI come from the germline V gene (reference sequence). CDR3 size: 13 residues. In nucleotides, the CDR3 is TGTGCCAGCAACCTCGGGACATACACTGAAGCCTTCTTT. It codes for CASNLGTYTEAFF.

Worth noting for this clonotype: A much larger clone lies one base from this, so it may be a read error. The genes are TRBV16 and TRBJ1-5; TRBD2 is a possible D gene (5 bases). TRBJ2-3 matches the DNA end more closely, so the J call is doubtful. The CDR3 consists of 15 residues. Germline CDR1 and CDR2: KGHSY and FQNENV. Here the CDR3 DNA reads TGTGCCAGCAGCTCCGGCAGCTCTAGCAATCAGCCCCAGTATTTT. It encodes CASSSGSSSNQPQYF.

A note on this clonotype: This may come from a read error, since a much larger clone is one base off. The V and J genes are TRBV7-9 and TRBJ1-1; D remains unclear. The germline V gene encodes CDR1 SEHNR and CDR2 FQNEAQ (reference sequence). This CDR3 spans 15 amino acids. The CDR3 DNA sequence: TGTGCCAACAGCTCCCCCCGAGGAGAGAACACTGAAGCTTTCTTT. Translation: CANSSPRGENTEAFF.

Regarding this clonotype: Germline and junction disagree at one end, which may indicate a read error. The gene calls are TRBV11-3 and TRBJ2-5; TRBD1 matches 7 bases. The germline CDR1 and CDR2 sequences are SGHNT and YENEEA. The CDR3 length is 14 residues. CDR3 residues: CPSSPGTAHGTQYF. The CDR3 DNA reads as TGTCCCAGTAGCCCCGGGACAGCACATGGTACCCAGTACTTC. The whole variable domain, remainder taken from reference TRBV11-3 and TRBJ2-5, is EAGVVQSPRYKIIEKKQPVAFWCNPISGHNTLYWYLQNLGQGPELLIRYENEEAVDDSQLPKDRFSAERLKGVDSTLKIQPAELGDSAVYLCPSSPGTAHGTQYFGPGTRLLVL.

As regards this clonotype: No conserved phenylalanine or tryptophan ends this CDR3, so it is likely a read error. The limits of the CDR3 on the DNA are not certain, so only TCRdb's listed CDR3 is given. The gene calls are TRBV11-2 and TRBJ2-1; no DNA check was done on the table's D call, TRBD2. Counting both end residues, the CDR3 totals 16 amino acids. CDR1 is SGHAT and CDR2 is FQNNGV in the germline V gene. This chain's CDR3 is CASSYSSTSGGGGVFL.

Worth noting for this clonotype: Relative to the germline gene, one junction end is altered; a read error may explain this. The genes are TRBV6-5 and TRBJ2-7; possibly TRBD1 or TRBD2 for D (5 bases each). The CDR3 length is 16 residues. Germline loops: CDR1 MNHEY, CDR2 SVGAGI. The CDR3 DNA sequence: TGTGTCAGCAGTTACATAAGAACAGGAGGTACCTACAAGCAGTACTTC. Protein product: CVSSYIRTGGTYKQYF.

A note on this clonotype: One end of the junction fails to match germline, which may point to a read error. This sequence joins TRBV11-2 and TRBJ2-2, with D perhaps matching TRBD1 (6 bases). This CDR3 is 16 amino acids long. Germline loops: CDR1 SGHAT, CDR2 FQNNGV. In DNA, the CDR3 is TGTGCCAGTAGCTCCAGACAGGCTTCGAAGACCGGGGAGTTGTTTTTT. Translating gives CASSSRQASKTGELFF.

For this clonotype: At one end, the junction sequence differs from germline, possibly due to a read error. V and J are TRBV14 and TRBJ1-2; D might be TRBD1 (5 bases). This CDR3 contains 14 residues. The V gene's germline CDR1 is SGHDN and CDR2 FVKESK. The CDR3 nucleotides read TGTCCCAGCAGCCAAGTCGGGGGTGACTATGGCTACGCCTTC. Translation: CPSSQVGGDYGYAF.

To note about this clonotype: Germline and junction disagree at one end, which may indicate a read error. V usage is TRBV7-9 and J usage is TRBJ2-3; D remains unclear. The germline V gene encodes CDR1 SEHNR and CDR2 FQNEAQ (reference sequence). The CDR3 is 11 residues long. The CDR3: CTSSLPDTQYF. The CDR3 coding sequence is TGTACCAGCAGCCTCCCCGATACGCAGTATTTT. Together with reference TRBV7-9 and TRBJ2-3, the CDR3 gives the full variable domain: DTGVSQNPRHKITKRGQNVTFRCDPISEHNRLYWYRQTLGQGPEFLTYFQNEAQLEKSRLLSDRFSAERPKGSFSTLEIQRTEQGDSAMYLCTSSLPDTQYFGPGTRLTVL.

About this clonotype itself: A read error is possible here, since a much larger clone lies one base away. The V gene is TRBV28, the J gene TRBJ2-5; no clear D gene. The J call may be mistaken, given a closer DNA end match to TRBJ2-1. The CDR3 is made up of 13 amino acids. CDR1 MDHEN and CDR2 SYDVKM come from the germline V gene. This chain's CDR3 is CASRITARETQFF. The CDR3 DNA is TGTGCCAGCAGAATCACCGCCCGAGAGACCCAGTTCTTC.

The V and J genes are TRBV11-2 and TRBJ2-3; no clear D. The V end lost 5 bases, the J end lost 12 bases, and 21 bases lay between the germline ends. The length of the CDR3 is 14 residues. Germline assignment: CDR1 SGHAT and CDR2 FQNNGV. CDR3 residues: CASSPGCPSDAQYF. DNA for the CDR3: TGTGCCAGCAGCCCGGGCTGCCCGTCAGATGCCCAGTATTTT.

In its sample, this clonotype was seen a few times. The rearrangement uses TRBV5-4 and TRBJ1-1; TRBD1 agrees at 7 bases. The V gene's germline CDR1 is SGHNT and CDR2 YYREEE (reference sequence). CDR3 size: 17 residues. V shed 3 bases, J shed 0 bases, and the junction held 11 bases outside the gene matches. Here the CDR3 DNA reads TGTGCCAGCAGCTGGGGACAGAGAAAGCTTATGAACACTGAAGCTTTCTTT. It is translated as CASSWGQRKLMNTEAFF. The entire variable domain, with the rest obtained from reference TRBV5-4 and TRBJ1-1, is as follows: ETGVTQSPTHLIKTRGQQVTLRCSSQSGHNTVSWYQQALGQGPQFIFQYYREEENGRGNFPPRFSGLQFPNYSSELNVNALELDDSALYLCASSWGQRKLMNTEAFFGQGTRLTVV.

The chain links TRBV27 to TRBJ2-1, with D perhaps TRBD2 (6 bases). Germline V gene data show CDR1 as MNHEY and CDR2 as SMNVEV (reference sequence). Trimming removed 6 bases at V and 2 bases at J, with 17 bases between. The CDR3 consists of 16 residues. CDR3 in amino acids: CASSQSPGGTYNEQFF. In DNA form, the CDR3 reads TGTGCCAGCAGCCAAAGTCCCGGGGGAACCTACAATGAGCAGTTCTTC.

In this sample, this clonotype turned up a few times. Relative to the germline gene, one junction end is altered; a read error may explain this. This chain uses TRBV4-1 with TRBJ2-1; D is perhaps TRBD2 (7 bases). The CDR3 covers 15 residues. Germline V gives CDR1 MGHRA, CDR2 YSYEKL. CDR3 coding DNA: TGCACCAGCAGCCAGGAAGCGGGACAAAACAATGAGCAGTTCTTC. Amino acid sequence: CTSSQEAGQNNEQFF.